This TCR beta chain was captured by sequencing in a study of blood T cell repertoires in COVID-19. Study information: The origin of the acute and convalescent COVID-19 samples was the United States, Italy and Spain. Nucleic acid was either cDNA or gDNA, and it came from T cells, B-cell-depleted T cells, or PBMCs.

Original data processing: Quantification of nucleated cells was approximated via reference gene primer amplification. Profiled with immunoSEQ multiplex PCR; TCRdb holds only in-frame clones, not every one. V and J calls plus clone size are reproduced from that table; the DNA served to infer D and trimming. In the table there are some 290,000 clones, 87% of which are singletons. The CDR3 contains 15 residues. J lost 14 bases, V lost 3 bases, and 11 bases had no gene match. The germline CDR1 and CDR2 sequences are SGHRS and YFSETQ. V gene TRBV5-1 combines with J gene TRBJ1-4; TRBD1 matches 12 bases. The TCR comes from a woman aged 45-65 years who had recovered from COVID-19. Sequencing was carried out using peripheral blood. CDR3: CASSSTGTGGERLFF. The CDR3 nucleotides read TGCGCCAGCAGCTCGACCGGGACAGGGGGCGAAAGGCTGTTTTTT.